The 18 T cell receptor beta chains listed next were all sequenced from one sample in a study of T cell repertoires in aging, cancer and after chemotherapy. The template was genomic DNA from peripheral blood, not RNA. A mixed TRB-A/B primer pool amplified rearranged TRB by multiplex touch-down PCR. TCRdb reprocessed the multiplex PCR reads with MiXCR, giving one entry per CDR3 protein. In the table there are 19,000 or so distinct CDR3 sequences, approximately 40% of which are singletons. The specimen was blood. Every receptor here comes from a human donor with a solid tumor.

The CDR3 loop reads CASSIGASGSFDEQFF. The CDR3 DNA is TGTGCCAGTAGTATCGGGGCTAGCGGGAGTTTCGATGAGCAGTTCTTC. The genes are TRBV19 and TRBJ2-1; 10 nucleotides line up with TRBD2. The ends lost 3 bases at V and 8 bases at J; junction bases unmatched: 10. CDR1 and CDR2 (germline): LNHDA, SQIVND (reference sequence). The CDR3 has 16 amino acids.

The rearrangement joins TRBV5-5 to TRBJ2-7, with D unclear. Germline CDR1 is SGHKS and CDR2 is YYEKEE (reference sequence). The length of the CDR3 is 12 residues. Trimming pared 4 bases from V and 3 bases from J, leaving 8 bases between. CDR3 in amino acids: CASSLWDYEQYF. The DNA for the CDR3 is TGTGCCAGCAGCCTGTGGGACTACGAGCAGTACTTC.

The rearrangement joins TRBV6-5 to TRBJ2-1, with D maybe TRBD2 (5 bases). The CDR3 is 15 amino acids. CDR1 and CDR2 (germline): MNHEY, SVGAGI. With 0 bases removed from V and 5 bases from J, the gap between germline ends came to 11 bases. For the CDR3, the DNA is TGTGCCAGCAGTTACTCGGTCGTGGGAGACAATGAGCAGTTCTTC. Protein product: CASSYSVVGDNEQFF.

This clonotype was picked up a small number of times. V gene TRBV19 combines with J gene TRBJ1-1, with a tentative D call TRBD1 (6 bases). CDR1 LNHDA and CDR2 SQIVND come from the germline V gene (reference sequence). V was cut by 10 bases and J by 1 base, with 10 bases left in between. This CDR3 has 12 amino acids. The CDR3, as DNA: TGTGCCACCCAGACAGGGAACACTGAAGCTTTCTTT. Protein sequence: CATQTGNTEAFF.

This clonotype was seen a few times. The rearrangement uses TRBV5-4 and TRBJ2-2; 16 nucleotides line up with TRBD2. Germline loops: CDR1 SGHNT, CDR2 YYREEE (reference sequence). This CDR3 has 19 amino acids. With 2 bases clipped from V and 1 base from J, the junction kept 5 bases outside the gene matches. DNA for the CDR3: TGTGCCAGCAGCTTATCGGGACTAGCGGGGGGGCGGAACACCGGGGAGCTGTTTTTT. Its protein is CASSLSGLAGGRNTGELFF.

The chain joins TRBV4-2 to TRBJ2-5, with TRBD2 matching over 8 bases. Germline trimming cut 3 bases from V and 1 base from J; bases unmatched to any gene: 10. The CDR3 sequence is 17 residues long. From germline, CDR1 is LGHNA and CDR2 YNFKEQ. CDR3 coding DNA: TGTGCCAGCAGCCAGGGCGTAGCGGGGAGACCCCAAGAGACCCAGTACTTC. Its translation: CASSQGVAGRPQETQYF.

The genes are TRBV12-3 or TRBV12-4 and TRBJ2-1, with D maybe TRBD2 (6 bases). The ends were cut back, 0 bases at V and 0 bases at J, with 18 bases in the middle. This CDR3 comprises 19 residues. CDR3 bases: TGTGCCAGCAGTTTAGCCCGGGGGTACCGCGAGAGCTCCTACAATGAGCAGTTCTTC. This translates into CASSLARGYRESSYNEQFF.

This clonotype turned up a few times. The chain couples TRBV5-6 to TRBJ2-1; D unclear. This CDR3 contains 13 residues. The germline gives CDR1 SGHDT, CDR2 YYEEEE. V was clipped by 4 bases and J by 5 bases, with 10 bases between them. The CDR3 bases are TGTGCCAGCAGCCTGTCGATAAACAATGAGCAGTTCTTC. Translating gives CASSLSINNEQFF.

The sample holds a few counts of this clonotype. The rearrangement uses TRBV30 and TRBJ1-1; unclear D gene. V was trimmed by 7 bases and J by 1 base, leaving 7 bases between them. The germline V gene has CDR1 GTSNPN and CDR2 SVGIG (reference sequence). The CDR3 has 11 residues. In nucleotides, the CDR3 is TGTGCCTTCCAGTCGAACACTGAAGCTTTCTTT. Translated, it gives CAFQSNTEAFF.

This sequence joins TRBV19 and TRBJ1-1; D is undetermined. The germline V gene encodes CDR1 LNHDA and CDR2 SQIVND (reference sequence). Trimming took 7 bases from V and 3 from J, leaving 18 bases between them. CDR3 length: 15 residues. The CDR3 loop is CASIPPSVGYTEAFF. The CDR3 bases are TGTGCCAGTATCCCCCCATCTGTCGGCTACACTGAAGCTTTCTTT.

The chain recombines TRBV6-2 or TRBV6-3 with TRBJ2-1; 11 bases align to TRBD1. The germline V gene has CDR1 MNHEY and CDR2 SVGEGT. V lost 3 bases to trimming and J lost 8 bases; unmatched junction nucleotides: 6. This CDR3 is built from 15 residues. The CDR3 DNA is TGTGCCAGCAGTTATCTAGGGACAGGGGGATATGAGCAGTTCTTC. Translation gives CASSYLGTGGYEQFF.

The sample holds a few counts of this clonotype. The chain combines TRBV19 with TRBJ1-5, with 10 nucleotides matching TRBD1. V shed 3 bases, J shed 6 bases, and the junction held 8 bases outside the gene matches. CDR1 is LNHDA and CDR2 is SQIVND in the germline V gene (reference sequence). The CDR3 is made up of 16 amino acids. In nucleotides, the CDR3 is TGTGCCAGTAGTATTTGGGACAGGGGACTGGCTCAGCCCCAGCATTTT. This gives the protein CASSIWDRGLAQPQHF.

This clonotype was counted a single time. V usage is TRBV7-6 and J usage is TRBJ1-4; TRBD1 agrees at 7 bases. The CDR3 is 14 amino acids. Germline loops: CDR1 SGHVS, CDR2 FNYEAQ. V shed 5 bases, J shed 10 bases, and the junction held 10 bases outside the gene matches. DNA of the CDR3: TGTGCCAGCAGCCTGGACAGGAGGCGCGGAAAACTGTTTTTT. Protein sequence: CASSLDRRRGKLFF.

The chain joins TRBV6-5 to TRBJ1-2; the D is unclear. Germline-derived CDR1 and CDR2 are MNHEY and SVGAGI. This CDR3 is built from 14 residues. Trimming removed 2 bases at V and 8 bases at J, with 15 bases between. The CDR3 protein is CASSYHDKLGGYTF. The CDR3 DNA sequence: TGTGCCAGCAGTTACCACGACAAGCTAGGGGGCTACACCTTC.

The rearrangement joins TRBV6-4 to TRBJ2-2; 8 bases map to TRBD2. Germline values: CDR1 MRHNA, CDR2 SNTAGT. Trimming took 6 bases from V and 6 from J; bases not matched to a gene: 6. This CDR3 is 14 amino acids long. The CDR3 sequence is CASRAGLEAGELFF. The CDR3 DNA reads TGTGCCAGCAGAGCGGGACTAGAGGCCGGGGAGCTGTTTTTT.

Only one count was recorded for this clonotype. The chain combines TRBV9 with TRBJ2-7, with D tentatively TRBD1 (5 bases). The V gene lost 0 bases and the J gene lost 0 bases, with 7 bases spanning the gap. Germline CDR1 and CDR2: SGDLS and YYNGEE. The CDR3 covers 14 residues. The CDR3, as DNA: TGTGCCAGCAGCGTAGGCGACAGCTCCTACGAGCAGTACTTC. This sequence encodes CASSVGDSSYEQYF.

The rearrangement joins TRBV6-2 or TRBV6-3 to TRBJ2-7, with 7 bases aligning to TRBD1. Germline CDR1 is MNHEY and CDR2 is SVGEGT. This CDR3 is 13 amino acids long. V lost 6 bases, J lost 3 bases, and 5 bases stayed unmatched. The CDR3 spells CASRWTGYYEQYF. CDR3 DNA sequence: TGTGCCAGCAGGTGGACAGGCTACTACGAGCAGTACTTC.

V is TRBV10-3 and J is TRBJ1-6; D perhaps matches TRBD1 (6 bases). V lost 6 bases and J lost 10, with 16 bases in between. The CDR3 runs to 14 residues. Looked up from germline, CDR1 is ENHRY and CDR2 is SYGVKD. The CDR3 reads CAIRPSGDVSPLHF. The CDR3, as DNA: TGTGCCATCAGACCCTCAGGGGACGTGTCACCCCTCCACTTT.